The 9 T cell receptor beta chains presented below share a single source sample, sequenced in a study of neoadjuvant anti-PD-1 for oral cavity cancer. The assay was immunoSEQ multiplex PCR, and TCRdb's table has in-frame clones only and misses some. Among more than 13,000 clones listed, 75% were seen once. Time point described: after neoadjuvant nivolumab, at surgical resection. Sequenced here: PBMCs, sampled after nivolumab (anti-PD-1) treatment. Every receptor here comes from a person between 40 and 85 years old with oral cavity squamous cell carcinoma.

This chain uses TRBV7-2 with TRBJ1-1; D unclear. Germline V gene lookup returns CDR1 SGHTA and CDR2 FQGNSA. This CDR3 has 14 residues. The V end was cut by 1 base, the J end by 0 bases, with 6 bases between. The CDR3 DNA reads TGTGCCAGCAGCTTAGTCACAATGAACACTGAAGCTTTCTTT. It codes for CASSLVTMNTEAFF.

This clone was observed a single time. The chain joins TRBV9 to TRBJ2-3; TRBD2 matches at 8 bases. Germline V CDR1 and CDR2: SGDLS, YYNGEE. The ends lost 0 bases at V and 1 base at J; junction bases unmatched: 1. CDR3 length equals 15 residues. In DNA form, the CDR3 reads TGTGCCAGCAGCGTAGCAGCGGGAGGCACAGATACGCAGTATTTT. Amino acids: CASSVAAGGTDTQYF.

The rearrangement uses TRBV11-2 and TRBJ2-1, with 8 bases identical to TRBD2. The CDR3 is 15 amino acids. V was clipped by 5 bases and J by 9 bases; unmatched bases: 12. Germline V gene sequence: CDR1 SGHAT, CDR2 FQNNGV. Here the CDR3 reads CASSPLGHRGGEQFF. The CDR3 DNA follows: TGTGCCAGCAGCCCCTTGGGTCATCGGGGGGGTGAGCAGTTCTTC. The entire variable domain, with the rest obtained from reference TRBV11-2 and TRBJ2-1, is as follows: EAGVAQSPRYKIIEKRQSVAFWCNPISGHATLYWYQQILGQGPKLLIQFQNNGVVDDSQLPKDRFSAERLKGVDSTLKIQPAKLEDSAVYLCASSPLGHRGGEQFFGPGTRLTVL.

CDR3 loop: CASRRQGSTEAFF. Here the CDR3 DNA reads TGTGCCAGCAGGCGTCAGGGGAGCACTGAAGCTTTCTTT. The rearrangement joins TRBV6-5 to TRBJ1-1, with D perhaps TRBD1 (6 bases). Trimming stripped 6 bases from V and 4 bases from J, with 12 bases between. CDR3 size: 13 residues. Germline assignment: CDR1 MNHEY and CDR2 SVGAGI.

The table lists this clone with a few counts. The V gene is TRBV29-1, the J gene TRBJ1-5; a possible D gene is TRBD1 (6 bases). CDR3 length: 14 amino acids. Germline CDR1 is SQVTM and CDR2 is ANQGSEA. The ends were cut back, 4 bases at V and 7 bases at J, with 17 bases in the middle. The chain's CDR3 is CSVVLASRGQPQHF. The CDR3 DNA reads TGCAGCGTTGTTCTGGCCTCCAGGGGCCAGCCCCAGCATTTT.

V and J are TRBV28 and TRBJ2-7; a weak D match, TRBD2 (5 bases). The CDR3 contains 14 residues. Trimming stripped 6 bases from V and 3 bases from J, with 15 bases between. CDR1 and CDR2 (germline): MDHEN, SYDVKM. DNA for the CDR3: TGTGCCAGCAGCTCCTACGGTAGCGACTACGAGCAGTACTTC. Protein sequence: CASSSYGSDYEQYF.

The V gene is TRBV11-2, the J gene TRBJ2-7; D is undetermined. Trimming left V 3 bases short and J 4 bases short, with 16 bases between. This CDR3 is built from 15 residues. Germline-derived CDR1 and CDR2 are SGHAT and FQNNGV. The CDR3 is CASSLTDGQIYEQYF. The CDR3 DNA sequence: TGTGCCAGCAGCTTGACTGACGGTCAAATATACGAGCAGTACTTC.

This chain joins TRBV14 and TRBJ2-1; 11 bases align to TRBD2. This CDR3 has 13 amino acids. Germline V gives CDR1 SGHDN, CDR2 FVKESK. The ends lost 8 bases at V and 10 bases at J; junction bases unmatched: 7. The CDR3 DNA is TGTGCCAGCCAGCTTGTAGCGGGAGGGGAGCAGTTCTTC. Its protein product is CASQLVAGGEQFF. The full variable domain, completed using reference TRBV14 and TRBJ2-1, is EAGVTQFPSHSVIEKGQTVTLRCDPISGHDNLYWYRRVMGKEIKFLLHFVKESKQDESGMPNNRFLAERTGGTYSTLKVQPAELEDSGVYFCASQLVAGGEQFFGPGTRLTVL.

The chain joins TRBV7-8 to TRBJ2-5; D is possibly TRBD1 or TRBD2 (6 bases each). The CDR3 is 15 amino acids. Germline assignment: CDR1 SGHVS and CDR2 FQNEAQ. The V end lost 4 bases, the J end lost 5 bases, and 17 bases lay between the germline ends. In DNA, the CDR3 is TGTGCCAGCAGCTCGAGACTAGTGAGGGGGGAGACCCAGTACTTC. Encoded protein: CASSSRLVRGETQYF. Together with reference TRBV7-8 and TRBJ2-5, the CDR3 gives the full variable domain: GAGVSQSPRYKVAKRGQDVALRCDPISGHVSLFWYQQALGQGPEFLTYFQNEAQLDKSGLPSDRFFAERPEGSVSTLKIQRTQQEDSAVYLCASSSRLVRGETQYFGPGTRLLVL.